This entry describes one T cell receptor beta chain. This sample is part of a study of PD-1 blockade in classical Hodgkin lymphoma. Libraries were prepared by immunoSEQ multiplex PCR; TCRdb keeps only in-frame clonotypes and omits some of them. The profile shows about 24,000 clones, 60% to 80% of them singletons. Each patient experienced a relapse that followed autologous stem cell transplantation, and brentuximab vedotin exposure varied. This TCR was recovered from a human donor with classical Hodgkin lymphoma. This sample comprised peripheral blood mononuclear cells (PBMCs), obtained at baseline.

The CDR3 region has the DNA TGCGCCAGCAGCTTGGGAGGTACTAGCGGAGAGACCCAGTACTTC. Its protein is CASSLGGTSGETQYF. The rearrangement uses TRBV5-1 and TRBJ2-5; 8 bases are shared with TRBD2. V shed 0 bases, J shed 4 bases, and the junction held 5 bases outside the gene matches. This CDR3 spans 15 amino acids. CDR1 is SGHRS and CDR2 is YFSETQ in the germline V gene.